The next 20 T cell receptor beta chains were all read from a single sample in a study of metastatic and nonmetastatic thyroid tumors. There were no patients who had received any treatment before thyroid surgery. TCRdb reanalyzed the PCR reads via MiXCR. The sample shows thousands of clones, 30% of them seen only once. The sample taken for sequencing was adjacent normal tissue. These receptor sequences come from a female donor with papillary thyroid cancer or a benign thyroid nodule (not recorded which). Some clones in this sample may be carry-over from other donors' samples.

This clone was picked up a small number of times. Since a much larger clone is just one base distant, this may be a read error. The CDR3 is CASTITGFQGTQYF. DNA of the CDR3: TGTGCCAGCACCATAACAGGGTTCCAAGGGACCCAGTACTTC. The chain employs TRBV6-1 and TRBJ2-5, with a weak D call TRBD1 (6 bases). The CDR3 runs to 14 residues. Germline CDR1 is MNHNS and CDR2 is SASEGT.

The J gene is TRBJ2-7, the V gene TRBV27, with TRBD2 matching 7 bases. This CDR3 contains 14 residues. Losses at the gene ends were 4 bases for V and 4 bases for J; bases not matched to a gene: 7. CDR1 and CDR2 from the germline V gene are MNHEY and SMNVEV (reference sequence). The CDR3 protein is CASSWAGRVYEQYF. CDR3 in DNA: TGTGCCAGCAGTTGGGCGGGGAGGGTGTACGAGCAGTACTTC.

J is TRBJ2-2 and V is TRBV28, with D possibly TRBD2 on 6 matching bases. V was trimmed by 5 bases and J by 0 bases, leaving 10 bases between them. Germline-derived CDR1 and CDR2 are MDHEN and SYDVKM. There are 15 residues in the CDR3. The CDR3 is CASSPSGANTGELFF. The CDR3 coding sequence is TGTGCCAGCAGTCCGTCGGGGGCGAACACCGGGGAGCTGTTTTTT.

By proportion, this clone is large. This chain joins TRBV6-1 and TRBJ2-5; 8 bases are a match to TRBD2. Germline V gene lookup returns CDR1 MNHNS and CDR2 SASEGT. The CDR3 runs to 16 residues. V trimming: 2 bases; J trimming: 6 bases; junction bases outside the gene matches: 11. The CDR3 nucleotides are TGTGCCAGCAGTGAAAGAGCGAGCGGGGGTGGGAAGACCCAGTACTTC. This gives the protein CASSERASGGGKTQYF.

This clone was observed a handful of times. The J gene is TRBJ2-1, the V gene TRBV27; 9 nucleotides match TRBD2. V lost 6 bases to trimming and J lost 9 bases; unmatched junction nucleotides: 9. The CDR3 contains 14 residues. Germline V lookup: CDR1 MNHEY, CDR2 SMNVEV (reference sequence). The CDR3 protein is CASRSGLAASEQFF. In nucleotides, the CDR3 is TGTGCCAGCAGGTCGGGACTAGCTGCGAGTGAGCAGTTCTTC.

This chain joins TRBV15 and TRBJ2-7; TRBD1 or TRBD2 may be the D gene (5 bases each). Deletions cut 6 bases from V and 7 bases from J, with 16 bases between. This CDR3 has 13 residues. Germline lookup yields CDR1 LNHNV and CDR2 YYDKDF (reference sequence). CDR3 residues: CATRGDGVREQYF. The CDR3 DNA follows: TGTGCCACCAGGGGGGACGGAGTACGGGAGCAGTACTTC.

This rearrangement joins TRBV6-1 to TRBJ2-2, with 9 bases aligning to TRBD1. CDR1 MNHNS and CDR2 SASEGT come from the germline V gene. With 2 bases clipped from V and 4 bases from J, the junction kept 11 bases outside the gene matches. This CDR3 has 18 amino acids. The CDR3 is CASSEPFSGTGPTGELFF. CDR3 DNA: TGTGCCAGCAGTGAACCGTTCTCCGGGACAGGGCCCACCGGGGAGCTGTTTTTT.

In this sample, this clone turned up many times. The same CDR3 is also encoded by other DNA sequences in this sample. The CDR3 DNA is TGCGCCAGCAGCCTAGGTCCTAGAGGGGAGACCCAGTACTTC. This translates into CASSLGPRGETQYF. V is TRBV5-1 and J is TRBJ2-5; the D gene is possibly TRBD2 (5 bases). The CDR3 length is 14 residues. Germline V gene lookup returns CDR1 SGHRS and CDR2 YFSETQ. Trimming shortened V by 4 bases and J by 5 bases, and 15 bases separated the two germline ends.

V is TRBV7-2 and J is TRBJ1-1; perhaps TRBD1 as D (6 bases). The germline V gene encodes CDR1 SGHTA and CDR2 FQGNSA. The CDR3 has 13 amino acids. The V end was cut by 4 bases, the J end by 1 base, with 7 bases between. CDR3 DNA: TGTGCCAGCAGCTGGGACAAGAACACTGAAGCTTTCTTT. This translates into CASSWDKNTEAFF.

The chain joins TRBV4-1 to TRBJ1-4; no definite D call. Deletions cut 4 bases from V and 7 bases from J, with 10 bases between. The CDR3 covers 13 residues. The germline CDR1 and CDR2 sequences are MGHRA and YSYEKL. CDR3 region: CASSRDQTEKLFF. DNA for the CDR3: TGCGCCAGCAGCCGGGATCAAACTGAAAAACTGTTTTTT.

The rearrangement uses TRBV11-2 and TRBJ2-7; D is undetermined. Germline values: CDR1 SGHAT, CDR2 FQNNGV. CDR3 length equals 11 residues. The ends were cut back, 3 bases at V and 0 bases at J, with 0 bases in the middle. CDR3 bases: TGTGCCAGCAGCTTCTCCTACGAGCAGTACTTC. Translation gives CASSFSYEQYF.

The rearrangement uses TRBV7-9 and TRBJ2-7; D gene uncertain. Germline V gene lookup returns CDR1 SEHNR and CDR2 FQNEAQ (reference sequence). The length of the CDR3 is 14 residues. Trimming removed 5 bases at V and 3 bases at J, with 14 bases between. The CDR3 spells CASSPPGYNYEQYF. The CDR3 DNA reads TGTGCCAGCAGCCCCCCGGGTTACAACTACGAGCAGTACTTC.

The V call is TRBV20-1, the J call TRBJ2-3; D is possibly TRBD1 or TRBD2 (5 bases each). CDR3 length: 15 residues. Germline V gene sequence: CDR1 DFQATT, CDR2 SNEGSKA (reference sequence). V lost 6 bases and J lost 1, with 17 bases in between. Written as DNA, the CDR3 is TGCAGTGCCCGGGGTGACAGTATCCGCACAGATACGCAGTATTTT. This codes for CSARGDSIRTDTQYF.

This clone has more than one count but fewer than ten. The chain carries TRBV27 and TRBJ2-1; no firm D call. V was pared by 3 bases and J by 0 bases, with 18 bases between. There are 18 residues in the CDR3. The germline V gene has CDR1 MNHEY and CDR2 SMNVEV (reference sequence). The CDR3 bases are TGTGCCAGCAGTTTTTACGGTCGGACCAGGAGCTCCTACAATGAGCAGTTCTTC. Its protein is CASSFYGRTRSSYNEQFF.

This clone was counted between two and nine times. The chain joins TRBV19 to TRBJ2-1, with D perhaps matching TRBD2 (6 bases). Trimming cost V 5 bases and J 12 bases, with 20 bases left between them. CDR1 is LNHDA, CDR2 SQIVND, per germline (reference sequence). The CDR3 is 14 residues long. CDR3 in DNA: TGTGCCAGTAGTGCTGGGACTGAGATCGCTTCGCAGTTCTTC. Its protein is CASSAGTEIASQFF.

V usage is TRBV27 and J usage is TRBJ2-7; D is ambiguous. Trimming removed 6 bases at V and 0 bases at J, with 6 bases between. Per the germline V gene, CDR1 is MNHEY and CDR2 is SMNVEV (reference sequence). This CDR3 is built from 12 residues. CDR3 DNA sequence: TGTGCCAGCAGAGACGTCTCCTACGAGCAGTACTTC. Translated, it gives CASRDVSYEQYF.

The V call is TRBV7-2, the J call TRBJ1-6; the D is unclear. The CDR3 contains 17 residues. The ends were cut back, 0 bases at V and 8 bases at J, with 17 bases in the middle. CDR1 SGHTA and CDR2 FQGNSA come from the germline V gene. The CDR3 region has the DNA TGTGCCAGCAGCTTAGCCCCATGGACCGCTGGGGATTCACCCCTCCACTTT. Translated: CASSLAPWTAGDSPLHF.

In regard to this clone: The junction departs from germline at one end; a sequencing error may be responsible. The chain joins TRBV7-7 to TRBJ1-3; 7 bases align to TRBD1. Germline values: CDR1 SSHAT, CDR2 FNYEAQ (reference sequence). This CDR3 comprises 15 residues. The DNA for the CDR3 is TGTGCTAGCAGCTTAGGGCAGGGGGCTGGAAACACCATATATTTT. The encoded protein is CASSLGQGAGNTIYF.

This clone was detected many times. A read error is possible here, since a much larger clone lies one base away. Other DNA variants within this sample encode the same CDR3. The rearrangement links TRBV4-3 to TRBJ1-3, with a possible D match to TRBD1 (5 bases). Germline-derived CDR1 and CDR2 are LGHNA and YSLEER. With 6 bases removed from V and 0 bases from J, the gap between germline ends came to 15 bases. CDR3 length: 16 residues. The CDR3 reads CASSAAAGLSGNTIYF. CDR3 in DNA: TGCGCCAGCAGTGCCGCCGCAGGGCTCTCTGGAAACACCATATATTTT.

The J gene is TRBJ1-3, the V gene TRBV20-1; 7 bases agree with TRBD1. V trimming: 5 bases; J trimming: 4 bases; junction bases outside the gene matches: 5. CDR3 length: 13 amino acids. CDR1 is DFQATT, CDR2 SNEGSKA, per germline (reference sequence). CDR3 DNA sequence: TGCAGTGCTGACCAGGGGGGCGGAAACACCATATATTTT. It specifies CSADQGGGNTIYF.